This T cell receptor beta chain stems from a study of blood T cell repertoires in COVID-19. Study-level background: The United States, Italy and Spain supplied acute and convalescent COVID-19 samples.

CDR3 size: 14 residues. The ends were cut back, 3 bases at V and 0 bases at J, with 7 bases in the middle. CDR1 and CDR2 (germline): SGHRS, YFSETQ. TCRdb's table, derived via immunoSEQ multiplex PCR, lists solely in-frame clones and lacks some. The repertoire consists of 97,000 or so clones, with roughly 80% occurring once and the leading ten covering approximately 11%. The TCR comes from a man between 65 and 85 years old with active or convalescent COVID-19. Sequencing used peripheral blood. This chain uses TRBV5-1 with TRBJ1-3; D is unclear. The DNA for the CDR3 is TGCGCCAGCAGCTCGGAGGGCTCTGGAAACACCATATATTTT. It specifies CASSSEGSGNTIYF.